The 7 T cell receptor beta chains presented below share a single source sample, sequenced in a study of T-cell reconstitution after alpha-beta-depleted transplantation in children. It was with unique molecular identifiers that the TCRbeta library was prepared. From the PCR reads, TCRdb called clonotypes with MiXCR, one entry per CDR3 protein. The data hold approximately 650,000 distinct CDR3 sequences, with around 12% observed a single time. Here the sequenced sample was PBMCs, taken before TCRalphabeta/CD19-depleted stem cell transplant. Receptors originate from a girl aged 2 to 9 with congenital amegakaryocytic thrombocytopenia, due to receive a stem cell transplant.

V gene TRBV5-1 combines with J gene TRBJ2-7; either TRBD1 or TRBD2 may fit D (5 bases each). From germline, CDR1 is SGHRS and CDR2 YFSETQ. The CDR3 totals 14 residues. V lost 4 bases to trimming and J lost 0 bases, with 11 bases between them. CDR3 coding DNA: TGCGCCAGCAGCCCCGGGGCTATCTCCTACGAGCAGTACTTC. This gives the protein CASSPGAISYEQYF.

In its sample, this clonotype was seen many times. The V call is TRBV29-1, the J call TRBJ1-1; D gene uncertain. V lost 3 bases and J lost 6, with 14 bases in between. The CDR3 loop spans 13 amino acids. Germline V gene sequence: CDR1 SQVTM, CDR2 ANQGSEA. The CDR3 DNA follows: TGCAGCGTTGACTGGCAGGCAAACCCTGAAGCTTTCTTT. Its protein product is CSVDWQANPEAFF.

This clonotype was observed many times. The chain links TRBV20-1 to TRBJ1-5; D remains ambiguous. The ends were cut back, 2 bases at V and 0 bases at J, with 8 bases in the middle. The CDR3 has 14 residues. CDR1 DFQATT and CDR2 SNEGSKA come from the germline V gene (reference sequence). The CDR3 DNA is TGCAGTGCTAGACAGTTTAATAGCAATCAGCCCCAGCATTTT. Translated, it gives CSARQFNSNQPQHF.

This clonotype has ten or more counts. J is TRBJ2-5 and V is TRBV5-1; no reliable D call. This CDR3 is 13 amino acids long. The germline gives CDR1 SGHRS, CDR2 YFSETQ. Trimming pared 4 bases from V and 3 bases from J, leaving 10 bases between. CDR3 sequence reads: CASSTRTEETQYF. The CDR3 bases are TGCGCCAGCAGCACAAGAACCGAAGAGACCCAGTACTTC. Looking up the rest from reference TRBV5-1 and TRBJ2-5 gives the full variable domain: KAGVTQTPRYLIKTRGQQVTLSCSPISGHRSVSWYQQTPGQGLQFLFEYFSETQRNKGNFPGRFSGRQFSNSRSEMNVSTLELGDSALYLCASSTRTEETQYFGPGTRLLVL.

This clonotype was picked up a small number of times. The gene calls are TRBV5-1 and TRBJ1-2; D is unresolved. The CDR3 is 16 amino acids. Germline V gene data show CDR1 as SGHRS and CDR2 as YFSETQ. Trimming took off 4 bases at V and 3 bases at J, with 19 bases between the two ends. The chain's CDR3 is CASSPGPSTEYYGYTF. The CDR3 nucleotides read TGCGCCAGCAGCCCGGGCCCCTCAACTGAATACTATGGCTACACCTTC.

This clonotype was counted ten times or more. Here the CDR3 reads CASSLVGLAVYNEQFF. The DNA of the CDR3 is TGTGCCAGCAGCTTAGTGGGACTAGCAGTTTACAATGAGCAGTTCTTC. The V gene is TRBV11-2, the J gene TRBJ2-1, with 9 bases lining up with TRBD2. V lost 1 base and J lost 4; bases outside the gene matches: 5. This CDR3 comprises 16 residues. Per germline, CDR1 SGHAT and CDR2 FQNNGV.

A remark on this clonotype: A much larger clone lies one base from this, so it may be a read error. The chain links TRBV12-5 to TRBJ1-5; D unresolved. This CDR3 spans 12 amino acids. Germline V gives CDR1 LGHNT, CDR2 FRNRAP. This CDR3 reads CASGASNQPHHF. The CDR3 DNA is TGTGCTAGTGGCGCTAGCAATCAGCCCCATCATTTT. The entire variable domain, with the rest obtained from reference TRBV12-5 and TRBJ1-5, is as follows: DARVTQTPRHKVTEMGQEVTMRCQPILGHNTVFWYRQTMMQGLELLAYFRNRAPLDDSGMPKDRFSAEMPDATLATLKIQPSEPRDSAVYFCASGASNQPHHFGDGTRLSIL.